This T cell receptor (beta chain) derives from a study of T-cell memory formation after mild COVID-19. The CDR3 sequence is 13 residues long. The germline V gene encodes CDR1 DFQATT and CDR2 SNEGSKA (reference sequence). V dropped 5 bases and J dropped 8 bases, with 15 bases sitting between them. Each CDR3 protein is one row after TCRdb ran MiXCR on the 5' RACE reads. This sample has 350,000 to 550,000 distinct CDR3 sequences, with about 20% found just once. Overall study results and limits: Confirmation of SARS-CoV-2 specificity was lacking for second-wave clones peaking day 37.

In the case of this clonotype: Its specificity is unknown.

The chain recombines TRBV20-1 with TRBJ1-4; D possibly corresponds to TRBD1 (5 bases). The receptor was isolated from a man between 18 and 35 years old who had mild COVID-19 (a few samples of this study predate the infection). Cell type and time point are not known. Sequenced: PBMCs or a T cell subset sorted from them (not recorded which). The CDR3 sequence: CSAAREYGEKLFF. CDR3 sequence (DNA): TGCAGTGCTGCCAGGGAATATGGGGAAAAACTGTTTTTT.